This TCR beta chain appears in the sequencing data of a study of blood T cell repertoires in COVID-19. Study-level background: Acute and convalescent COVID-19 samples came from the United States, Italy and Spain. From T cells, B-cell-depleted T cells, or PBMCs came the material, which was cDNA or gDNA.

Measured with immunoSEQ multiplex PCR; TCRdb has only the in-frame clones, and not every one. The sample holds over 200,000 clones, 92% seen once. Germline V gene lookup returns CDR1 KGHSH and CDR2 LQKENI. The V gene end was trimmed by 8 bases and the J gene end by 1 base; junction bases not matched to a gene: 5. The CDR3 extends over 14 amino acids. The specimen sequenced was peripheral blood. The receptor was derived from a man aged 55 to 69 with COVID-19, enrolled during active disease. The chain carries TRBV18 and TRBJ1-5; 7 bases match TRBD1. CDR3 amino acids: CASQLTGSNQPQHF. The CDR3 DNA reads TGTGCCAGCCAGCTGACAGGGAGCAATCAGCCCCAGCATTTT. Complete variable domain (other parts from reference TRBV18 and TRBJ1-5): NAGVMQNPRHLVRRRGQEARLRCSPMKGHSHVYWYRQLPEEGLKFMVYLQKENIIDESGMPKERFSAEFPKEGPSILRIQQVVRGDSAAYFCASQLTGSNQPQHFGDGTRLSIL.